The 19 T cell receptor beta chains listed next were all sequenced from one sample in a study of resident and recirculating memory T cells in vitiligo. The assay was immunoSEQ multiplex PCR, and TCRdb's table has in-frame clones only and misses some. The data contain tens of thousands of clones, about 92% of them seen just once; the ten biggest clones take up about 5%. Input material: blood. The receptors were gathered from a male donor with vitiligo.

The V call is TRBV18, the J call TRBJ2-7, with TRBD2 matching 13 bases. The germline gives CDR1 KGHSH, CDR2 LQKENI. V lost 3 bases to trimming and J lost 2 bases; unmatched junction nucleotides: 25. The CDR3 runs to 23 residues. CDR3 sequence reads: CASSPGAAVSTGTSGKDTYEQYF. CDR3 coding DNA: TGTGCCAGCTCACCTGGAGCGGCAGTCTCGACCGGGACTAGCGGGAAAGACACCTACGAGCAGTACTTC.

The V and J genes are TRBV27 and TRBJ1-5; possibly TRBD1 for D (6 bases). Germline assignment: CDR1 MNHEY and CDR2 SMNVEV (reference sequence). Trimming cost V 3 bases and J 5 bases, with 20 bases left between them. CDR3 length: 17 amino acids. CDR3 residues: CASSFLPPTAGDQPQHF. DNA of the CDR3: TGTGCCAGCAGTTTCCTGCCCCCTACGGCAGGGGATCAGCCCCAGCATTTT.

CDR3 bases: TGCGCCAGCAGCCCCGGGAACTACCGTCTTGGCTACACCTTC. Its protein product is CASSPGNYRLGYTF. The chain uses TRBV5-1 and TRBJ1-2, with D unclear. Trimming removed 4 bases from V and 7 bases from J, with 17 bases in between. The CDR3 totals 14 residues. Germline values: CDR1 SGHRS, CDR2 YFSETQ.

The CDR3 region is CASSPTPGEQYF. The CDR3 DNA reads TGTGCCAGCAGCCCAACCCCCGGGGAGCAGTACTTC. The chain couples TRBV11-3 to TRBJ2-7; no clear D gene. With 5 bases removed from V and 7 bases from J, the gap between germline ends came to 12 bases. Germline CDR1 reads SGHNT; CDR2 reads YENEEA. The length of the CDR3 is 12 residues.

The chain couples TRBV11-3 to TRBJ2-3, with D possibly TRBD2 on 6 matching bases. CDR3 length: 12 residues. Germline values: CDR1 SGHNT, CDR2 YENEEA. V was trimmed by 10 bases and J by 4 bases, leaving 12 bases between them. The CDR3 region is CATEGQPDTQYF. The CDR3 DNA sequence: TGTGCCACGGAGGGCCAGCCAGATACGCAGTATTTT. The entire variable domain, with the rest obtained from reference TRBV11-3 and TRBJ2-3, is as follows: EAGVVQSPRYKIIEKKQPVAFWCNPISGHNTLYWYLQNLGQGPELLIRYENEEAVDDSQLPKDRFSAERLKGVDSTLKIQPAELGDSAVYLCATEGQPDTQYFGPGTRLTVL.

The rearrangement joins TRBV19 to TRBJ2-4; the match to TRBD1 covers 8 bases. The CDR3 is 14 residues long. Trimming took 5 bases from V and 6 from J; bases not matched to a gene: 6. Germline lookup yields CDR1 LNHDA and CDR2 SQIVND (reference sequence). The CDR3 DNA is TGTGCCAGTAGTTGGACAGGGCTCGTAAACATTCAGTACTTC. Protein sequence: CASSWTGLVNIQYF.

J is TRBJ1-2 and V is TRBV7-3; TRBD1 matches at 9 bases. With 4 bases clipped from V and 7 bases from J, the junction kept 4 bases outside the gene matches. Germline V CDR1 and CDR2: SGHTA, FQGTGA. The CDR3 extends over 13 amino acids. This CDR3 is CASSSTGGSGYTF. The CDR3, as DNA: TGTGCCAGCAGCTCCACAGGGGGCTCTGGCTACACCTTC.

The chain joins TRBV7-6 to TRBJ2-1; perhaps TRBD2 as D (5 bases). Germline CDR1 and CDR2: SGHVS and FNYEAQ. The CDR3 spans 16 residues. Trimming cost V 1 base and J 5 bases, with 15 bases left between them. The CDR3 coding sequence is TGTGCCAGCAGCTTAGTCGCGGAGCGGAGTAACAATGAGCAGTTCTTC. This encodes CASSLVAERSNNEQFF.

This rearrangement joins TRBV6-5 to TRBJ1-2, with TRBD1 matching 10 bases. The V gene end was trimmed by 6 bases and the J gene end by 2 bases; junction bases not matched to a gene: 3. Per the germline V gene, CDR1 is MNHEY and CDR2 is SVGAGI. This CDR3 is built from 14 residues. CDR3 sequence reads: CASSWTGGNYGYTF. CDR3 DNA sequence: TGTGCCAGCAGCTGGACAGGGGGGAACTATGGCTACACCTTC.

This chain uses TRBV18 with TRBJ2-1; D might be TRBD2 (6 bases). This CDR3 has 15 residues. Trimming shortened V by 2 bases and J by 8 bases, and 16 bases separated the two germline ends. CDR1 is KGHSH and CDR2 is LQKENI in the germline V gene. The CDR3 sequence is CASSPWDTSGDEQFF. The DNA for the CDR3 is TGTGCCAGCTCACCATGGGATACTTCGGGGGATGAGCAGTTCTTC.

The chain joins TRBV11-3 to TRBJ2-7, with D unresolved. V lost 0 bases, J lost 11 bases, and 14 bases lay in between. The CDR3 is made up of 13 amino acids. CDR1 is SGHNT, CDR2 YENEEA, per germline. CDR3: CASSLDFGGYEYF. CDR3 coding DNA: TGTGCCAGCAGCTTAGATTTCGGCGGCTACGAGTACTTC. The complete variable domain, with remaining parts taken from reference TRBV11-3 and TRBJ2-7, reads EAGVVQSPRYKIIEKKQPVAFWCNPISGHNTLYWYLQNLGQGPELLIRYENEEAVDDSQLPKDRFSAERLKGVDSTLKIQPAELGDSAVYLCASSLDFGGYEYFGPGTRLTVT.

The chain links TRBV5-1 to TRBJ2-7, with 10 bases identical to TRBD2. Germline-derived CDR1 and CDR2 are SGHRS and YFSETQ. The ends lost 4 bases at V and 1 base at J; junction bases unmatched: 5. This CDR3 is 15 amino acids long. Here the CDR3 DNA reads TGCGCCAGCAGCCCATGGACTAGCGGATCCTACGAGCAGTACTTC. It yields the protein CASSPWTSGSYEQYF.

The chain recombines TRBV5-6 with TRBJ1-2; TRBD1 matches 11 bases. CDR1 SGHDT and CDR2 YYEEEE come from the germline V gene. The ends lost 4 bases at V and 4 bases at J; junction bases unmatched: 3. The CDR3 extends over 14 amino acids. Here the CDR3 reads CASSVDRGRYGYTF. The CDR3 nucleotides are TGTGCCAGCAGCGTGGACAGGGGGCGCTATGGCTACACCTTC.

This chain uses TRBV28 with TRBJ2-7; 9 bases are shared with TRBD2. This CDR3 comprises 17 residues. Germline V gene data show CDR1 as MDHEN and CDR2 as SYDVKM. V shed 2 bases and J 0 bases; nucleotides not matched to a gene: 8. CDR3 sequence (DNA): TGTGCCAGCAGTTTAAGCGCTAGCGGGGTTCTCTCCTACGAGCAGTACTTC. It is translated as CASSLSASGVLSYEQYF.

This chain joins TRBV29-1 and TRBJ2-1; D perhaps matches TRBD2 (7 bases). V dropped 7 bases and J dropped 3 bases, with 16 bases sitting between them. Per germline, CDR1 SQVTM and CDR2 ANQGSEA. The CDR3 has 14 amino acids. CDR3 residues: CSGGGGVLYNEQFF. The CDR3 DNA reads TGCAGCGGGGGGGGCGGGGTCCTCTACAATGAGCAGTTCTTC.

The genes are TRBV21-1 and TRBJ2-3; no check of the table's D call, TRBD2, against the DNA was made. TRBV21-1 is a pseudogene. The CDR3 is 18 residues long. CDR3 in DNA: TGTGCCAGCAGCAAAGGCCTCGGGACTAGCGACCTTGGGGATACGCAGTATTTT. Its protein is CASSKGLGTSDLGDTQYF.

The V gene is TRBV11-2, the J gene TRBJ2-1; 7 bases agree with TRBD2. This CDR3 is 14 amino acids long. Trimming removed 3 bases from V and 6 bases from J; junction bases left unmatched: 5. Germline lookup yields CDR1 SGHAT and CDR2 FQNNGV. CDR3 residues: CASSFPGRFNEQFF. CDR3 bases: TGTGCCAGCAGCTTCCCCGGGAGGTTCAATGAGCAGTTCTTC.

The chain uses TRBV10-2 and TRBJ1-5; 10 nucleotides match TRBD1. The CDR3 consists of 18 residues. The V segment lost 7 bases and the J segment 0 bases; nucleotides outside the gene matches: 12. In germline, CDR1 is WSHSY, CDR2 SAAADI. The CDR3 protein is CASTSPGTGDYSNQPQHF. CDR3 DNA sequence: TGCGCCAGCACCAGTCCCGGGACAGGGGACTATAGCAATCAGCCCCAGCATTTT.

The chain uses TRBV6-5 and TRBJ2-7, with 8 bases identical to TRBD2. Trimming cost V 2 bases and J 3 bases; bases outside gene matches: 9. The CDR3 is 16 amino acids. Germline V lookup: CDR1 MNHEY, CDR2 SVGAGI. This CDR3 reads CASSYGASGRNYEQYF. CDR3 DNA sequence: TGTGCCAGCAGTTACGGGGCCAGCGGGAGAAACTACGAGCAGTACTTC.